These 25 T cell receptor beta chains were all obtained from the same sample, sequenced in a study of cytomegalovirus exposure and HLA in healthy donors. Vbeta (60) and Jbeta (13) primers were used in the PCR. Data came from immunoSEQ multiplex PCR; TCRdb stores just in-frame clones and leaves some out. The sample records 150,000 to 200,000 clones, about 80% being singletons. Sequencing used PBMCs. All receptors come from a man younger than 40 in good health and CMV-seropositive.

J is TRBJ1-6 and V is TRBV27; D uncertain. Trimming left V 1 base short and J 12 bases short, with 10 bases between. The CDR3 runs 13 residues. The germline gives CDR1 MNHEY, CDR2 SMNVEV (reference sequence). This CDR3 is CASSLYEGGPLHF. The CDR3 coding sequence is TGTGCCAGCAGTTTATATGAGGGAGGACCCCTCCACTTT.

The V call is TRBV19, the J call TRBJ2-4, with TRBD2 identical over 10 bases. In germline, CDR1 is LNHDA, CDR2 SQIVND (reference sequence). After removal of 9 bases from V and 3 bases from J, the junction contained 8 bases not matched to a gene. The CDR3 runs 15 residues. The CDR3 DNA sequence: TGTGCCAGGAATACTAGCGGGAACGACAAAAACATTCAGTACTTC. Translated, it gives CARNTSGNDKNIQYF.

The rearrangement links TRBV5-4 to TRBJ2-3, with 7 positions matching TRBD2. CDR1 SGHNT and CDR2 YYREEE come from the germline V gene (reference sequence). Trimming took 1 base from V and 2 from J; bases not matched to a gene: 7. This CDR3 is 16 amino acids long. The CDR3 loop reads CASSLPASGPTDTQYF. The CDR3 DNA follows: TGTGCCAGCAGCTTGCCGGCTAGCGGTCCCACAGATACGCAGTATTTT. Together with reference TRBV5-4 and TRBJ2-3, the CDR3 gives the full variable domain: ETGVTQSPTHLIKTRGQQVTLRCSSQSGHNTVSWYQQALGQGPQFIFQYYREEENGRGNFPPRFSGLQFPNYSSELNVNALELDDSALYLCASSLPASGPTDTQYFGPGTRLTVL.

The chain carries TRBV2 and TRBJ1-4, with 9 nucleotides matching TRBD1. Losses at the gene ends were 6 bases for V and 13 bases for J; bases not matched to a gene: 9. The CDR3 runs to 13 residues. Germline CDR1 is SNHLY and CDR2 is FYNNEI. The CDR3 DNA reads as TGTGCCAGCAGGGACAGGGGAGAATATAGACTGTTTTTT. As protein: CASRDRGEYRLFF.

Details on this clone: At one end, the junction sequence differs from germline, possibly due to a read error. The rearrangement links TRBV6-1 to TRBJ2-7; 9 bases are shared with TRBD2. This CDR3 has 15 amino acids. CDR1 and CDR2 (germline): MNHNS, SASEGT. CDR3 loop: CASREAGGSTYEQYF. The CDR3 DNA sequence: TGTGCCAGCAGGGAAGCGGGAGGATCAACCTACGAGCAGTACTTC.

The J gene is TRBJ2-7, the V gene TRBV5-4; the match to TRBD1 covers 7 bases. The V segment lost 4 bases and the J segment 5 bases; nucleotides outside the gene matches: 6. The CDR3 is 13 amino acids. The germline CDR1 and CDR2 sequences are SGHNT and YYREEE (reference sequence). Here the CDR3 reads CASSETGWNEQYF. The DNA for the CDR3 is TGTGCCAGCAGCGAGACAGGGTGGAACGAGCAGTACTTC.

This clone was observed a handful of times. The chain employs TRBV5-6 and TRBJ1-2; D unresolved. Trimming pared 1 base from V and 4 bases from J, leaving 8 bases between. Germline values: CDR1 SGHDT, CDR2 YYEEEE. The CDR3 loop spans 13 amino acids. The CDR3 DNA reads TGTGCCAGCAGCTTGTTGGCAGGCTATGGCTACACCTTC. Translation: CASSLLAGYGYTF. Looking up the rest from reference TRBV5-6 and TRBJ1-2 gives the full variable domain: DAGVTQSPTHLIKTRGQQVTLRCSPKSGHDTVSWYQQALGQGPQFIFQYYEEEERQRGNFPDRFSGHQFPNYSSELNVNALLLGDSALYLCASSLLAGYGYTFGSGTRLTVV.

This rearrangement joins TRBV28 to TRBJ1-2; D remains ambiguous. CDR3 length: 12 amino acids. Trimming left V 3 bases short and J 7 bases short, with 9 bases between. Germline values: CDR1 MDHEN, CDR2 SYDVKM. The CDR3 nucleotides read TGTGCCAGCAGTTTGCTGACATCTGGCTACACCTTC. Protein sequence: CASSLLTSGYTF.

The J gene is TRBJ1-1, the V gene TRBV5-1; D ambiguous. Germline V gene data show CDR1 as SGHRS and CDR2 as YFSETQ. V gave up 2 bases and J gave up 1 base, with 9 bases separating them. This CDR3 region has 14 residues. This CDR3 reads CASSFRRANTEAFF. CDR3 nucleotides: TGCGCCAGCAGCTTCCGGAGAGCGAACACTGAAGCTTTCTTT.

This chain connects TRBV7-8 to TRBJ1-2; D remains ambiguous. Germline values: CDR1 SGHVS, CDR2 FQNEAQ. V was clipped by 7 bases and J by 0 bases, with 12 bases between them. The CDR3 is 14 residues long. The CDR3 sequence: CASNKELANYGYTF. CDR3 coding DNA: TGTGCCAGCAATAAGGAGTTAGCTAACTATGGCTACACCTTC.

This sequence joins TRBV2 and TRBJ2-2; perhaps TRBD1 as D (5 bases). The CDR3 consists of 16 residues. V was cut by 6 bases and J by 6 bases, with 20 bases left in between. Germline V lookup: CDR1 SNHLY, CDR2 FYNNEI. The CDR3 loop is CASRRPGLVESGELFF. The DNA for the CDR3 is TGTGCCAGCAGGCGACCAGGGCTAGTAGAGTCCGGGGAGCTGTTTTTT.

The chain recombines TRBV10-3 with TRBJ2-3, with a possible D match to TRBD2 (6 bases). The CDR3 loop spans 13 amino acids. Trimming pared 6 bases from V and 1 base from J, leaving 8 bases between. Germline CDR1 ENHRY, CDR2 SYGVKD. CDR3: CAIREGGTDTQYF. CDR3 nucleotide sequence: TGTGCCATCAGGGAGGGAGGCACAGATACGCAGTATTTT.

The rearrangement joins TRBV28 to TRBJ2-7; 7 bases are shared with TRBD2. This CDR3 region has 14 residues. Germline CDR1 and CDR2: MDHEN and SYDVKM. The J segment lost 2 bases and the V segment lost 5 bases, leaving 6 bases of the junction unmatched. This chain's CDR3 is CASSISLAAYEQYF. The CDR3 nucleotides are TGTGCCAGCAGTATCTCGCTAGCGGCCTACGAGCAGTACTTC.

The chain has TRBV6-5 and TRBJ2-5; 7 bases fit TRBD1. The CDR3 loop spans 13 amino acids. Germline assignment: CDR1 MNHEY and CDR2 SVGAGI. Trimming removed 10 bases from V and 4 bases from J; junction bases left unmatched: 9. This chain's CDR3 is CATRQGVGETQYF. The CDR3 region has the DNA TGTGCCACCCGACAGGGAGTGGGAGAGACCCAGTACTTC.

This chain connects TRBV7-8 to TRBJ2-3; 8 nucleotides agree with TRBD2. In germline, CDR1 is SGHVS, CDR2 FQNEAQ. V shed 3 bases and J 4 bases; nucleotides not matched to a gene: 9. This CDR3 has 16 amino acids. The CDR3 DNA is TGTGCCAGCAGCTTTGCGGGGGGCTCACACCCAGATACGCAGTATTTT. Amino acids: CASSFAGGSHPDTQYF.

The chain recombines TRBV27 with TRBJ1-5; no definite D call. This CDR3 comprises 16 residues. Germline V gene data show CDR1 as MNHEY and CDR2 as SMNVEV (reference sequence). The germline V and J ends were trimmed by 5 bases and 0 bases, with 14 bases remaining between them. CDR3 residues: CASSPSSGNSNQPQHF. CDR3 DNA: TGTGCCAGCAGTCCATCCTCGGGAAATAGCAATCAGCCCCAGCATTTT.

This clone appeared a few times. This sequence joins TRBV11-3 and TRBJ1-2; 12 bases are a match to TRBD1. The V and J ends lost 3 bases and 8 bases, in that order; junction bases with no gene match: 10. Germline CDR1 is SGHNT and CDR2 is YENEEA. The CDR3 is made up of 16 amino acids. CDR3 loop: CASSLGSGTGGQGYTF. CDR3 coding DNA: TGTGCCAGCAGCTTGGGATCCGGGACAGGGGGCCAAGGCTACACCTTC.

The genes are TRBV7-9 and TRBJ2-5; a possible D gene is TRBD2 (6 bases). CDR3 length: 15 amino acids. Trimming cost V 0 bases and J 5 bases, with 13 bases left between them. The germline V gene encodes CDR1 SEHNR and CDR2 FQNEAQ (reference sequence). This CDR3 is CASSLAGRGMETQYF. The DNA of the CDR3 is TGTGCCAGCAGCTTAGCCGGGCGGGGTATGGAGACCCAGTACTTC.

This clone was counted a few times. The chain couples TRBV28 to TRBJ1-5; D perhaps matches TRBD1 (5 bases). Germline V gene data show CDR1 as MDHEN and CDR2 as SYDVKM. The CDR3 is 17 residues long. Trimming took 7 bases from V and 6 from J, leaving 25 bases between them. The DNA of the CDR3 is TGTGCCAGCATGAAAAGGGGCAGTCCAATAGCGGGTCAGCCCCAGCATTTT. It translates to CASMKRGSPIAGQPQHF.

This CDR3 reads CASMRRSQPQHF. The CDR3 DNA is TGTGCCAGCATGCGAAGGAGTCAGCCCCAGCATTTT. The rearrangement joins TRBV5-8 to TRBJ1-5; D unclear. The V gene lost 6 bases and the J gene lost 6 bases, with 10 bases spanning the gap. CDR3 length: 12 amino acids. CDR1 SGHTS and CDR2 YDEGEE come from the germline V gene. Filled out from reference TRBV5-8 and TRBJ1-5, the complete variable domain reads EAGVTQSPTHLIKTRGQQATLRCSPISGHTSVYWYQQALGLGLQFLLWYDEGEERNRGNFPPRFSGRQFPNYSSELNVNALELEDSALYLCASMRRSQPQHFGDGTRLSIL.

DNA for the CDR3: TGCGCCAGCAGCTCCGACCCACGGGACAGTTCCCAAGCTTTCTTT. This sequence encodes CASSSDPRDSSQAFF. The rearrangement links TRBV5-1 to TRBJ1-1, with TRBD1 matching 7 bases. V was clipped by 3 bases and J by 9 bases; unmatched bases: 14. The CDR3 runs to 15 residues. The germline V gene has CDR1 SGHRS and CDR2 YFSETQ.

J is TRBJ2-7 and V is TRBV27; D gene ambiguous. Trimming took 8 bases from V and 0 from J, leaving 8 bases between them. The CDR3 totals 12 residues. The germline V gene encodes CDR1 MNHEY and CDR2 SMNVEV (reference sequence). DNA of the CDR3: TGTGCCAGCGCTGGCATCTCCTACGAGCAGTACTTC. Translating gives CASAGISYEQYF.

The V and J genes are TRBV4-2 and TRBJ1-4; D is unclear. Deletions cut 0 bases from V and 4 bases from J, with 30 bases between. Germline lookup yields CDR1 LGHNA and CDR2 YNFKEQ. The CDR3 totals 22 residues. CDR3 amino acids: CASSQDYLLSVGQLGYNEKLFF. CDR3 DNA: TGTGCCAGCAGCCAAGATTATCTTTTATCAGTTGGGCAGCTCGGCTATAATGAAAAACTGTTTTTT.

This chain joins TRBV15 and TRBJ2-2, with a weak D call TRBD2 (5 bases). Germline V lookup: CDR1 LNHNV, CDR2 YYDKDF (reference sequence). The length of the CDR3 is 15 residues. V lost 3 bases and J 6 bases, leaving 14 bases between the germline ends. Here the CDR3 DNA reads TGTGCCACCAGCAGGGACTTTAGAGTTTCCGGGGAGCTGTTTTTT. Protein sequence: CATSRDFRVSGELFF.

The chain combines TRBV7-6 with TRBJ2-2, with D unresolved. Germline CDR1 and CDR2: SGHVS and FNYEAQ. Trimming pared 1 base from V and 1 base from J, leaving 7 bases between. This CDR3 region has 15 residues. CDR3: CASSLGLENTGELFF. The CDR3 DNA sequence: TGTGCCAGCAGCTTAGGGCTCGAGAACACCGGGGAGCTGTTTTTT.